This paragraph reports one T cell receptor (beta chain). Its antigen is as yet unknown. The data were obtained in a study of cytomegalovirus exposure and HLA in healthy donors. Study observations and caveats: Among TCR beta chains of equal frequency, HLA-associated ones were more clonally expanded in a later analysis. Later work associated approximately 17,000 TCR beta sequences with HLA alleles at 0.05 false discovery rate. In a later analysis, parvovirus B19, influenza, CMV and Epstein-Barr virus appeared linked to several top co-occurrence clusters.

The PCR ran on 60 Vbeta and 13 Jbeta primers. TCRdb's table, derived via immunoSEQ multiplex PCR, lists solely in-frame clones and lacks some. The profile shows about 120,000 clones, 78% of them singletons. Trimming left V 5 bases short and J 1 base short, with 8 bases between. CDR3 length: 13 amino acids. CDR1 is SNHLY and CDR2 is FYNNEI in the germline V gene. Sequenced material: PBMCs. The chain joins TRBV2 to TRBJ1-1, with D hard to call. The receptor comes from a female donor in good health and CMV-seronegative. The CDR3 sequence is CASSPVSNTEAFF. CDR3 coding DNA: TGTGCCAGCAGTCCCGTTTCGAACACTGAAGCTTTCTTT.